These 29 T cell receptor beta chains share one sample of origin, sequenced in a study of control samples from healthy donors and cancer patients. Generated by immunoSEQ multiplex PCR, the TCRdb table keeps only in-frame clones and is missing some. The sample records 150,000 to 200,000 clones, approximately 86% being singletons. The sequencing input was blood. These receptors all come from a man between 18 and 29 years old in good health.

V usage is TRBV25-1 and J usage is TRBJ1-2; 8 positions match TRBD1. The CDR3 spans 16 residues. With 1 base clipped from V and 5 bases from J, the junction kept 9 bases outside the gene matches. Looked up from germline, CDR1 is MGHDK and CDR2 is SYGVNS. The CDR3 protein is CASSEWGAGGKYGYTF. CDR3 bases: TGTGCCAGCAGTGAATGGGGGGCAGGGGGCAAATATGGCTACACCTTC.

The rearrangement joins TRBV7-2 to TRBJ1-5, with 8 bases matching TRBD1. The J segment lost 5 bases and the V segment lost 1 base, leaving 4 bases of the junction unmatched. Germline lookup yields CDR1 SGHTA and CDR2 FQGNSA. The CDR3 spans 15 residues. The DNA of the CDR3 is TGTGCCAGCAGCTTAGTTTCGGGACAGGATCAGCCCCAGCATTTT. As protein: CASSLVSGQDQPQHF.

The V and J genes are TRBV14 and TRBJ2-3; the D gene is possibly TRBD2 (6 bases). Trimming cost V 3 bases and J 5 bases, with 15 bases left between them. The CDR3 contains 15 residues. Germline V gene data show CDR1 as SGHDN and CDR2 as FVKESK. CDR3 nucleotides: TGTGCCAGCAGCCAGGTAGCGGCCCTGCGAGATACGCAGTATTTT. It yields the protein CASSQVAALRDTQYF.

This clone appeared a few times. The V call is TRBV7-9, the J call TRBJ1-1; D remains unclear. Germline-derived CDR1 and CDR2 are SEHNR and FQNEAQ (reference sequence). V lost 11 bases and J 8 bases, leaving 15 bases between the germline ends. The CDR3 loop spans 11 amino acids. The CDR3 DNA follows: TGTGCCGCCAATATCCTGGGCGAAGCTTTCTTT. It yields the protein CAANILGEAFF.

The gene calls are TRBV27 and TRBJ1-2; tentatively, D is TRBD1 (5 bases). V shed 4 bases and J shed 4 bases, with 13 bases lying between them. Germline CDR1 MNHEY, CDR2 SMNVEV (reference sequence). CDR3 length: 14 residues. The CDR3 coding sequence is TGTGCCAGCAGTTCGAGGGGTCGGTTCTATGGCTACACCTTC. Its translation: CASSSRGRFYGYTF.

The V and J genes are TRBV9 and TRBJ2-1, with 10 bases lining up with TRBD1. The CDR3 covers 17 residues. J gave up 5 bases and V 3 bases, and 11 bases lay outside the gene matches. Looked up from germline, CDR1 is SGDLS and CDR2 is YYNGEE. In DNA, the CDR3 is TGTGCCAGCAGCGATACACTCGGGACAGGGGACCACAATGAGCAGTTCTTC. This sequence encodes CASSDTLGTGDHNEQFF.

The chain combines TRBV10-3 with TRBJ1-1; 10 nucleotides align to TRBD1. The CDR3 contains 13 residues. Per germline, CDR1 ENHRY and CDR2 SYGVKD. With 6 bases clipped from V and 4 bases from J, the junction kept 2 bases outside the gene matches. The CDR3 loop is CAIRDRGGTEAFF. CDR3 nucleotide sequence: TGTGCCATCAGGGACAGGGGGGGCACTGAAGCTTTCTTT.

The V call is TRBV19, the J call TRBJ1-2, with 8 bases that match TRBD1. After removal of 7 bases from V and 4 bases from J, the junction contained 8 bases not matched to a gene. Germline CDR1 is LNHDA and CDR2 is SQIVND (reference sequence). The CDR3 covers 14 residues. CDR3 nucleotide sequence: TGTGCCAGTACCCGAAACAGGGGGGGCTATGGCTACACCTTC. It specifies CASTRNRGGYGYTF.

CDR3 amino acids: CASSYYVVYEQYF. Written as DNA, the CDR3 is TGTGCCAGCAGTTACTATGTGGTTTACGAGCAGTACTTC. The chain is built from TRBV6-2 or TRBV6-3 and TRBJ2-7; no clear D gene. The germline V and J ends were trimmed by 1 base and 4 bases, with 8 bases remaining between them. The germline V gene encodes CDR1 MNHEY and CDR2 SVGEGT. The CDR3 extends over 13 amino acids.

The chain combines TRBV11-2 with TRBJ2-7; 9 nucleotides align to TRBD1. V shed 4 bases, J shed 0 bases, and the junction held 4 bases outside the gene matches. In germline, CDR1 is SGHAT, CDR2 FQNNGV. The CDR3 totals 15 residues. CDR3: CASSSYRGPSYEQYF. CDR3 bases: TGTGCCAGCAGCTCCTACAGGGGGCCCTCCTACGAGCAGTACTTC. Complete variable domain (other parts from reference TRBV11-2 and TRBJ2-7): EAGVAQSPRYKIIEKRQSVAFWCNPISGHATLYWYQQILGQGPKLLIQFQNNGVVDDSQLPKDRFSAERLKGVDSTLKIQPAKLEDSAVYLCASSSYRGPSYEQYFGPGTRLTVT.

The chain combines TRBV27 with TRBJ2-5; 7 nucleotides match TRBD2. J gave up 7 bases and V 6 bases, and 11 bases lay outside the gene matches. The CDR3 runs 14 residues. Looked up from germline, CDR1 is MNHEY and CDR2 is SMNVEV (reference sequence). In nucleotides, the CDR3 is TGTGCCAGCAGCCCTGAGGCTAGCGGAGGGACCCAGTACTTC. It is translated as CASSPEASGGTQYF.

The V call is TRBV27, the J call TRBJ1-1, with D maybe TRBD1 (6 bases). The CDR3 loop spans 15 amino acids. The V end was cut by 5 bases, the J end by 2 bases, with 15 bases between. The germline V gene encodes CDR1 MNHEY and CDR2 SMNVEV (reference sequence). The CDR3 region is CASSPQDSLNTEAFF. DNA for the CDR3: TGTGCCAGCAGTCCCCAGGACAGCCTTAACACTGAAGCTTTCTTT.

The gene calls are TRBV5-5 and TRBJ2-5; 8 bases map to TRBD1. The J segment lost 5 bases and the V segment lost 3 bases, leaving 0 bases of the junction unmatched. This CDR3 has 12 residues. Germline V gene sequence: CDR1 SGHKS, CDR2 YYEKEE (reference sequence). DNA of the CDR3: TGTGCCAGCAGCTACAGGGGGGAGACCCAGTACTTC. It translates to CASSYRGETQYF.

This chain uses TRBV27 with TRBJ2-7; D ambiguous. The CDR3 has 15 amino acids. The germline V gene has CDR1 MNHEY and CDR2 SMNVEV (reference sequence). Trimming took off 3 bases at V and 0 bases at J, with 12 bases between the two ends. The CDR3 DNA reads TGTGCCAGCAGTTTCAGCCCCCTGAGCTCCTACGAGCAGTACTTC. As protein: CASSFSPLSSYEQYF.

V is TRBV7-6 and J is TRBJ2-1; TRBD2 aligns across 10 bases. The germline CDR1 and CDR2 sequences are SGHVS and FNYEAQ. V trimming: 4 bases; J trimming: 0 bases; junction bases outside the gene matches: 6. This CDR3 has 17 residues. CDR3 nucleotides: TGTGCCAGCAGCTCCCTGTCTAGCGGGGGCTCCTACAATGAGCAGTTCTTC. It specifies CASSSLSSGGSYNEQFF. Using reference TRBV7-6 and TRBJ2-1 for the parts outside the CDR3, the full variable domain is GAGVSQSPRYKVTKRGQDVALRCDPISGHVSLYWYRQALGQGPEFLTYFNYEAQQDKSGLPNDRFSAERPEGSISTLTIQRTEQRDSAMYRCASSSLSSGGSYNEQFFGPGTRLTVL.

This sequence joins TRBV5-4 and TRBJ1-1; tentative D call: TRBD1 (6 bases). V was cut by 6 bases and J by 1 base, with 7 bases left in between. Germline V gene sequence: CDR1 SGHNT, CDR2 YYREEE (reference sequence). This CDR3 contains 12 residues. The CDR3 DNA reads TGTGCCAGCACGGACAGGAACACTGAAGCTTTCTTT. Its protein product is CASTDRNTEAFF.

The chain is built from TRBV6-5 and TRBJ1-4; no clear D gene. V lost 8 bases and J lost 8, with 12 bases in between. The CDR3 sequence is 12 residues long. Looked up from germline, CDR1 is MNHEY and CDR2 is SVGAGI. CDR3 DNA sequence: TGTGCCAGCGGTCTCAGAGGCGAAAAACTGTTTTTT. Translating it yields CASGLRGEKLFF.

V is TRBV19 and J is TRBJ2-2, with 14 nucleotides matching TRBD2. This CDR3 has 18 residues. Germline CDR1 LNHDA, CDR2 SQIVND (reference sequence). With 7 bases clipped from V and 3 bases from J, the junction kept 10 bases outside the gene matches. The CDR3: CASTLTSGGGLYTGELFF. The CDR3 DNA is TGTGCCAGTACCTTGACTAGCGGGGGGGGGCTATACACCGGGGAGCTGTTTTTT.

This chain joins TRBV7-2 and TRBJ1-5; TRBD1 might be the D (5 bases). The CDR3 consists of 15 residues. Germline assignment: CDR1 SGHTA and CDR2 FQGNSA. Trimming shortened V by 2 bases and J by 5 bases, and 13 bases separated the two germline ends. CDR3 in DNA: TGTGCCAGCAGCTTACGGTGGGGAGGGGATCAGCCCCAGCATTTT. Translated: CASSLRWGGDQPQHF.

This clone was found once. V and J are TRBV30 and TRBJ2-3; D gene unclear. The CDR3 is made up of 14 amino acids. Per the germline V gene, CDR1 is GTSNPN and CDR2 is SVGIG (reference sequence). Trimming left V 2 bases short and J 0 bases short, with 9 bases between. The CDR3: CAWSKGGSTDTQYF. The CDR3 DNA sequence: TGTGCCTGGAGTAAAGGCGGTAGCACAGATACGCAGTATTTT.

This clone showed up just once. This sequence joins TRBV6-5 and TRBJ2-7; possibly TRBD1 for D (6 bases). The CDR3 contains 15 residues. V was clipped by 3 bases and J by 4 bases, with 16 bases between them. The germline V gene has CDR1 MNHEY and CDR2 SVGAGI. CDR3 in DNA: TGTGCCAGCAGTTATCCCCACAGGGTGGGGTACGAGCAGTACTTC. It codes for CASSYPHRVGYEQYF.

This clone has only a few counts. This chain uses TRBV9 with TRBJ2-2; unclear D gene. Germline V CDR1 and CDR2: SGDLS, YYNGEE. This CDR3 comprises 14 residues. V was cut by 0 bases and J by 7 bases, with 10 bases left in between. Written as DNA, the CDR3 is TGTGCCAGCAGCGTAGACGGTGGAGACGGGGAGCTGTTTTTT. Translating it yields CASSVDGGDGELFF.

J is TRBJ1-3 and V is TRBV3-1 (or the pseudogene TRBV3-2); D is perhaps TRBD1 (5 bases). CDR3 length: 17 amino acids. The ends were cut back, 4 bases at V and 2 bases at J, with 18 bases in the middle. Germline-derived CDR1 and CDR2 are LGHDT and YNNKEL (reference sequence). Written as DNA, the CDR3 is TGTGCCAGCAGCCCGGGGCTCCCGGGAGAAGCTGGAAACACCATATATTTT. It yields the protein CASSPGLPGEAGNTIYF.

The chain joins TRBV9 to TRBJ1-5; no clear D gene. V dropped 0 bases and J dropped 5 bases, with 6 bases sitting between them. The germline V gene has CDR1 SGDLS and CDR2 YYNGEE. The CDR3 covers 13 residues. The CDR3 protein is CASSVGADQPQHF. CDR3 nucleotides: TGTGCCAGCAGCGTAGGAGCGGATCAGCCCCAGCATTTT.

The chain employs TRBV7-2 and TRBJ2-3; a weak D match, TRBD1 (5 bases). The germline V gene encodes CDR1 SGHTA and CDR2 FQGNSA. V gave up 3 bases and J gave up 2 bases, with 9 bases separating them. The CDR3 consists of 14 residues. The CDR3 loop is CASSFQTATDTQYF. The DNA for the CDR3 is TGTGCCAGCAGCTTCCAGACAGCCACAGATACGCAGTATTTT.

This clone came up once. The J gene is TRBJ1-6, the V gene TRBV4-2; D is ambiguous. V dropped 0 bases and J dropped 13 bases, with 7 bases sitting between them. CDR1 and CDR2 (germline): LGHNA, YNFKEQ. CDR3 length: 12 amino acids. The CDR3 nucleotides are TGTGCCAGCAGCCAAGATACGAGCCCCCTCCACTTT. Its translation: CASSQDTSPLHF.

The chain combines TRBV29-1 with TRBJ2-7; TRBD1 matches at 7 bases. Germline assignment: CDR1 SQVTM and CDR2 ANQGSEA. The CDR3 contains 16 residues. V was pared by 3 bases and J by 0 bases, with 11 bases of the junction left unmatched. The CDR3 bases are TGCAGCGTTGATGGGACAGAGAGTTCAAGCTCCTACGAGCAGTACTTC. It codes for CSVDGTESSSSYEQYF.

This chain connects TRBV3-1 (or the pseudogene TRBV3-2) to TRBJ1-2, with D unresolved. Trimming left V 5 bases short and J 0 bases short, with 7 bases between. The CDR3 covers 13 residues. CDR1 and CDR2 from the germline V gene are LGHDT and YNNKEL (reference sequence). In nucleotides, the CDR3 is TGTGCCAGCAGCTTCCGCACTAACTATGGCTACACCTTC. Translating it yields CASSFRTNYGYTF.

The chain combines TRBV29-1 with TRBJ2-3; D is uncertain. CDR3 size: 14 residues. V was clipped by 4 bases and J by 0 bases, with 11 bases between them. CDR1 is SQVTM and CDR2 is ANQGSEA in the germline V gene. The CDR3 is CSVVGILSTDTQYF. In DNA form, the CDR3 reads TGCAGCGTTGTTGGTATTCTCAGCACAGATACGCAGTATTTT.